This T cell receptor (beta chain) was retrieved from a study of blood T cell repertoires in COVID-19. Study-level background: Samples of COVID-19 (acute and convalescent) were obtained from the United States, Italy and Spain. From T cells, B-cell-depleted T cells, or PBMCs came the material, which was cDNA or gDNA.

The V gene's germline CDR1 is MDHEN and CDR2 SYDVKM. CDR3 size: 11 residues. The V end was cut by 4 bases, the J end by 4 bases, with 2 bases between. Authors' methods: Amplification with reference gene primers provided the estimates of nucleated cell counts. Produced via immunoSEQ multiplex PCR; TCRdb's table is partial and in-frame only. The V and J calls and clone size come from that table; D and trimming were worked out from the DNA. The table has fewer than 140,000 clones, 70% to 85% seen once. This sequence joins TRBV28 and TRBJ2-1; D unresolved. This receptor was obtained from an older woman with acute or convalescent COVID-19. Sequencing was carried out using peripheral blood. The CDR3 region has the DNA TGTGCCAGCAGTTCGTACAATGAGCAGTTCTTC. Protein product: CASSSYNEQFF.